Listed below are T cell receptor beta chains from one sample, sequenced in a study of CD4 T cells in relation to SARS-CoV-2 and coronaviruses. These receptors lack a known antigen. Repertoires were generated with immunoSEQ multiplex PCR, while TCRdb's copy carries only in-frame clones and drops some. The profile shows tens of thousands of clones, about 80% of them singletons. The source material was naive CD4+ T cells from PBMCs, cultured in vitro. The source is an adult with COVID-19. Each CDR3 is given without its conserved first and last residue.

cdr3_aa,j_call,v_call
AISESGYYEQY,TRBJ2-7,TRBV10-3
ASSYGRAQETQY,TRBJ2-5,TRBV6-5
ATQGEAAGTGELF,TRBJ2-2,TRBV24-1
ASSGQPQH,TRBJ1-5,TRBV6-4
ASRNQGSYEQY,TRBJ2-7,TRBV14
ASSPGTGGAGEQY,TRBJ2-7,TRBV7-9
ASSPRQSNQPQH,TRBJ1-5,TRBV3-1/TRBV3-2
SVEANYGYT,TRBJ1-2,TRBV29-1
ASSQGSLVISYNEQF,TRBJ2-1,TRBV14
ASRPDRGDSPLH,TRBJ1-6,TRBV2
ASSQGGDTIY,TRBJ1-3,TRBV3-1/TRBV3-2
SASDRTSGEDTQY,TRBJ2-3,TRBV20-1
AGGHFNTIY,TRBJ1-3,TRBV30